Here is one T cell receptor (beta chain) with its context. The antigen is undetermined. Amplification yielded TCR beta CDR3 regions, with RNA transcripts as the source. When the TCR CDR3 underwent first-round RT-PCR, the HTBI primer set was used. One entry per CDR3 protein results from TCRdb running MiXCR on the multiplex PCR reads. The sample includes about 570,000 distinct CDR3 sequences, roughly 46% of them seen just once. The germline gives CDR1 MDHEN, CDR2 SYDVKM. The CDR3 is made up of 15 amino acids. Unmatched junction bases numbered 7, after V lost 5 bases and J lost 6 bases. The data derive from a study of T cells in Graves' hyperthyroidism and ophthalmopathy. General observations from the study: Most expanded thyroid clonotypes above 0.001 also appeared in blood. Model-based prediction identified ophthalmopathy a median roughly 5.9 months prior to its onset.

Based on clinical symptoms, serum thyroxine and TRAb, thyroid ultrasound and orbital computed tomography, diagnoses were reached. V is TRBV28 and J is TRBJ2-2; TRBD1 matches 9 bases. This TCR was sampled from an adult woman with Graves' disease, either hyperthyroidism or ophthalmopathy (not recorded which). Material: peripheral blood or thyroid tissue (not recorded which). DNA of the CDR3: TGTGCCAGCAGTCCAGGGGGACAGGGAGCCGGGGAGCTGTTTTTT. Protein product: CASSPGGQGAGELFF. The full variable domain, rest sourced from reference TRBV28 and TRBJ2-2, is DVKVTQSSRYLVKRTGEKVFLECVQDMDHENMFWYRQDPGLGLRLIYFSYDVKMKEKGDIPEGYSVSREKKERFSLILESASTNQTSMYLCASSPGGQGAGELFFGEGSRLTVL.